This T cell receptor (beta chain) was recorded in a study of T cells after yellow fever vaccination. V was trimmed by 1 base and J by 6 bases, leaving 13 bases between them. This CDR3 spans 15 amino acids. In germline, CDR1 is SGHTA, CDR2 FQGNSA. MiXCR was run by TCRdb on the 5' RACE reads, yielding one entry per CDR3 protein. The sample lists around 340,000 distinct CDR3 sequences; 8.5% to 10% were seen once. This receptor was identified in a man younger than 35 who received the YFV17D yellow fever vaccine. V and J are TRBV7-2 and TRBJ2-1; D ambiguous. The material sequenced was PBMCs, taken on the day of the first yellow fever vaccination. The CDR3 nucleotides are TGTGCCAGCAGCTTAGTGCAGACATCGGGCAATGAGCAGTTCTTC. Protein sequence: CASSLVQTSGNEQFF.